One sample yielded the 8 T cell receptor beta chains listed below, sequenced in a study of blood T cell repertoires in COVID-19. Generated by immunoSEQ multiplex PCR, the TCRdb table keeps only in-frame clones and is missing some. The sample shows about 400,000 clones, around 90% of them seen only once. The sequenced sample consisted of PBMCs or T cells enriched from blood (not recorded which). These receptors all stem from a woman aged 18-29 years with acute COVID-19.

The chain carries TRBV11-2 and TRBJ2-1; 10 bases are shared with TRBD2. CDR3 length: 18 residues. Looked up from germline, CDR1 is SGHAT and CDR2 is FQNNGV. The V gene end was trimmed by 4 bases and the J gene end by 0 bases; junction bases not matched to a gene: 9. Here the CDR3 DNA reads TGTGCCAGCAGCTCCCCGGGACTAGCGCAGAGCTCCTACAATGAGCAGTTCTTC. Translating gives CASSSPGLAQSSYNEQFF.

The chain couples TRBV29-1 to TRBJ1-5; a possible D gene is TRBD1 (6 bases). The CDR3 totals 12 residues. The V end was cut by 4 bases, the J end by 5 bases, with 9 bases between. The germline CDR1 and CDR2 sequences are SQVTM and ANQGSEA. The CDR3, as DNA: TGCAGCGTTGGAGGGGGTTATCAGCCCCAGCATTTT. Protein sequence: CSVGGGYQPQHF.

This clone occurred once. This chain joins TRBV16 and TRBJ1-1, with D possibly being TRBD1 (6 bases). With 0 bases removed from V and 0 bases from J, the gap between germline ends came to 14 bases. The germline CDR1 and CDR2 sequences are KGHSY and FQNENV. This CDR3 comprises 17 residues. CDR3 sequence: CASSQSGRGGVNTEAFF. DNA for the CDR3: TGTGCCAGCAGCCAATCTGGGAGGGGGGGCGTGAACACTGAAGCTTTCTTT.

This rearrangement joins TRBV5-1 to TRBJ1-1; the D gene is possibly TRBD1 (6 bases). V lost 2 bases and J 5 bases, leaving 16 bases between the germline ends. CDR1 and CDR2 from the germline V gene are SGHRS and YFSETQ. The CDR3 covers 15 residues. The CDR3 loop is CASSFSPGDFTEAFF. CDR3 DNA sequence: TGCGCCAGCAGCTTTTCCCCAGGGGATTTTACTGAAGCTTTCTTT.

This clone was seen a few times. This chain joins TRBV7-9 and TRBJ1-3; D unresolved. Germline V CDR1 and CDR2: SEHNR, FQNEAQ (reference sequence). CDR3 length equals 14 residues. The V gene lost 6 bases and the J gene lost 2 bases, with 11 bases spanning the gap. The CDR3 loop reads CASSTVPAGNTIYF. In DNA, the CDR3 is TGTGCCAGCAGTACAGTCCCCGCTGGAAACACCATATATTTT. The full variable domain, in which reference TRBV7-9 and TRBJ1-3 provide the parts outside the CDR3, is DTGVSQNPRHKITKRGQNVTFRCDPISEHNRLYWYRQTLGQGPEFLTYFQNEAQLEKSRLLSDRFSAERPKGSFSTLEIQRTEQGDSAMYLCASSTVPAGNTIYFGEGSWLTVV.

The chain combines TRBV28 with TRBJ1-4, with D maybe TRBD1 (5 bases). Germline CDR1 and CDR2: MDHEN and SYDVKM. The V end was cut by 6 bases, the J end by 7 bases, with 21 bases between. This CDR3 has 16 residues. Written as DNA, the CDR3 is TGTGCCAGCAGACCGAAATTGGGACTGGGGCGTGAAAAACTGTTTTTT. This gives the protein CASRPKLGLGREKLFF.

The chain combines TRBV27 with TRBJ1-2; 7 bases map to TRBD1. CDR3 length: 15 residues. V was clipped by 0 bases and J by 8 bases; unmatched bases: 9. Germline-derived CDR1 and CDR2 are MNHEY and SMNVEV (reference sequence). The CDR3 region has the DNA TGTGCCAGCAGTTTATCCCTAAGGGGGCTTGGAGGCTACACCTTC. It is translated as CASSLSLRGLGGYTF.

The chain uses TRBV30 and TRBJ1-6, with 10 bases identical to TRBD1. Germline CDR1 and CDR2: GTSNPN and SVGIG (reference sequence). The CDR3 sequence is 15 residues long. V dropped 0 bases and J dropped 8; count of bases not matched to a gene: 4. CDR3 in DNA: TGTGCCTGGAGTGTACCAGGGACAGGGGATTCACCCCTCCACTTT. Residues: CAWSVPGTGDSPLHF.